Sequencing of this TCR beta chain was carried out in a study of Ad26.COV2.S vaccination and SARS-CoV-2 variants. Overall study findings and caveats: Reportedly, spike-specific CD8+ and CD4+ T cell responses achieved substantial breadth once vaccination had taken place. Researchers reported similar non-spike TCR breadth in vaccine and placebo recipients.

Treatment meaning: 15 to 20 received Ad26.COV2.S at low or high dose, single or two shots; five or six received placebo; per-sample allocation not given. Specimens were obtained on day 63 following the first vaccine or placebo injection. An adult donor aged 18-55 years was enrolled in Boston. It was Wuhan-strain SARS-CoV-2 spike that the Ad26 vaccine vector expressed. V lost 4 bases, J lost 7 bases, and 10 bases lay in between. The CDR3 runs 13 residues. The germline V gene has CDR1 KGHDR and CDR2 SFDVKD. The repertoire was sequenced with immunoSEQ multiplex PCR; TCRdb's copy has only in-frame clones and lacks some. The sample holds over 400,000 clones, around 92% seen once. Points on this clone: Antigen: not known.

This TCR was sampled from a person aged 18-65 years who received the Ad26.COV2.S COVID-19 vaccine or a placebo. The chain links TRBV24-1 to TRBJ2-1; unclear D gene. Here the sequenced sample was peripheral blood, taken in a trial of Ad26.COV2.S vaccine versus placebo. As DNA, the CDR3 is TGTGCCACCAGTGACTCCCGTTTAAATGAGCAGTTCTTC. Protein sequence: CATSDSRLNEQFF.